This is a list of T cell receptor beta chains from one sample in a study of CD8 T cells in ankylosing spondylitis. TCRdb processed the 5' RACE reads anew with MiXCR; each CDR3 protein has one entry. The sample records some 250,000 distinct CDR3 sequences, around 10% being singletons. The sequenced sample consisted of blood, either unsorted or a sorted T cell fraction (not recorded which). These receptors were taken from a male donor with ankylosing spondylitis or in good health (not recorded which). The CDR3 runs from the conserved cysteine through the conserved F or W. D genes are given only for firm matches. Only some rows state a clone size, as once, few, many or a class for expanded clones.

clone size	D gene	V gene	J gene	CDR3 DNA	CDR3 protein
few	-	TRBV11-2	TRBJ1-1	TGTGCCAGCAGCTTAAGGATGTCAGGGGTAGGTGACCGTGAAGCTTTCTTT	CASSLRMSGVGDREAFF
-	-	TRBV11-2	TRBJ2-1	TGTGCCAGCAGCTACATCCTGGAGCAGTTCTTC	CASSYILEQFF
many	-	TRBV20-1	TRBJ2-3	TGCAGTGCTGGGTGGGAGGACACAGATACGCAGTATTTT	CSAGWEDTDTQYF
many	TRBD1	TRBV5-1	TRBJ1-2	TGCGCCAGCAGCTTGGTATCTGGGACAGGGGGGAGCTATGGCTACACCTTC	CASSLVSGTGGSYGYTF
-	TRBD1	TRBV5-1	TRBJ2-7	TGCGCCAGCGAACCCGGGACAGGGTTCTACGAGCAGTACTTC	CASEPGTGFYEQYF
few	-	TRBV7-9	TRBJ1-6	TGTGCCAGCAGCCGAAACGCCGGGTATAATTCACCCCTCCACTTT	CASSRNAGYNSPLHF
many	TRBD2	TRBV7-3	TRBJ2-7	TGTGCCAGCAGCTCCACAGGGACTAGTACCGAGCAGTACTTC	CASSSTGTSTEQYF
many	-	TRBV24-1	TRBJ2-3	TGTGCCACCAGTGATTTTAGGAGCGGCTACACAGATACGCAGTATTTT	CATSDFRSGYTDTQYF
many	-	TRBV5-1	TRBJ1-1	TGCGCCAGCAGCTTGGCGGGTACAAAGAACACTGAAGCTTTCTTT	CASSLAGTKNTEAFF
-	TRBD2	TRBV5-1	TRBJ2-3	TGCGCCAGCAGCCTGAGACTAGCGGGAGATGGTCCAGATACGCAGTATTTT	CASSLRLAGDGPDTQYF
many	-	TRBV5-5	TRBJ2-7	TGTGCCAGCAGCTTGAGAGAACACTACGAGCAGTACTTC	CASSLREHYEQYF
few	TRBD1	TRBV2	TRBJ2-7	TGTGCCAGCAGTGCCACGACAGGGTTCGGAGAGCAGTACTTC	CASSATTGFGEQYF
-	-	TRBV6-1	TRBJ1-1	TGTGCCAGCAGCCGGGCGAACACTGAAGCTTTCTTT	CASSRANTEAFF
-	TRBD1	TRBV28	TRBJ1-5	TGTGCCAGCAGTTTCCCCGGGACAGGTCCGGGTCAGCCCCAGCATTTT	CASSFPGTGPGQPQHF
many	-	TRBV6-1	TRBJ1-1	TGTGCCAGCAGTGAGTACACTGAAGCTTTCTTT	CASSEYTEAFF
few	TRBD1	TRBV5-8	TRBJ1-1	TGTGCCAGCAGCTTGTCTCCGGGGCAGGGGGGCACTGAAGCTTTCTTT	CASSLSPGQGGTEAFF
many	TRBD1	TRBV2	TRBJ2-7	TGTGCCAGCAGGGCCGGGACAGAGACCTACGAGCAGTACTTC	CASRAGTETYEQYF
many	-	TRBV5-1	TRBJ2-7	TGCGCCAGCAGCTTGAACCGGGGAGGGGGCGAGCAGTACTTC	CASSLNRGGGEQYF
-	TRBD1	TRBV25-1	TRBJ2-5	TGTGCCAGCGGCAAACCGACAGGGTTGGAGACCCAGTACTTC	CASGKPTGLETQYF
-	-	TRBV10-3	TRBJ2-2	TGTGCCATCAGACGCCGGGACAAAACGAACACCGGGGAGCTGTTTTTT	CAIRRRDKTNTGELFF
many	-	TRBV5-1	TRBJ2-1	TGCGCCAGCAGCTTGGGGGGGGCAAATGAGCAGTTCTTC	CASSLGGANEQFF
many	TRBD2	TRBV20-1	TRBJ2-7	TGCAGTGCTGGGGGGTTAGCGGGGGCTACATCCTACGAGCAGTACTTC	CSAGGLAGATSYEQYF
many	-	TRBV5-6	TRBJ1-2	TGTGCCAGCAGCTTAGGAGGGTTCGACTATGGCTACACCTTC	CASSLGGFDYGYTF
many	TRBD2	TRBV20-1	TRBJ2-3	TGCAGTGCTACGCCTCTTACTCTAGCGGGAGGTGTTGCAGATACGCAGTATTTT	CSATPLTLAGGVADTQYF
few	TRBD1	TRBV7-9	TRBJ2-1	TGTGCCAGCAGCCCGTGGACAGGGTATGAGCAGTTCTTC	CASSPWTGYEQFF